The clone carrying this T cell receptor (beta chain) was observed many times. No antigen is known for it. MiXCR, applied by TCRdb to the reads, yields one record per CDR3 protein. The table has about 130,000 distinct CDR3 sequences, approximately 9.2% seen once. The source of the sample is a study of T cell repertoires in cytomegalovirus infection. Whole-study context: Through public TCR beta signatures, both CMV infection and matching HLA type were indicated.

Looked up from germline, CDR1 is SGHDN and CDR2 is FVKESK. The V end was cut by 0 bases, the J end by 8 bases, with 10 bases between. The CDR3 is 13 residues long. General observations from the study: What dominated the ex vivo response were HLA-C-restricted CMV-specific TCR beta clonotypes.

The sample was PBMCs. This chain uses TRBV14 with TRBJ1-2; D unclear. The TCR originated in a human donor in good health (CMV status not recorded). Some clones in this sample may be carry-over from other donors' samples. The CDR3 sequence: CASSQDLQSGYTF. The CDR3 DNA sequence: TGTGCCAGCAGCCAAGATTTGCAATCCGGCTACACCTTC.